This T cell receptor (beta chain) appears in the sequencing data of a study of cytomegalovirus exposure and HLA in healthy donors. Germline V gene lookup returns CDR1 SGDLS and CDR2 YYNGEE. The CDR3 length is 16 residues. Trimming at V came to 4 bases and at J to 6 bases, leaving 14 bases not matched to a gene. Study outcomes and limitations: Being indistinguishable, some V segments were excluded, TRBV6-2 and TRBV6-3 among them.

This PCR relied on a set of 60 Vbeta primers and 13 Jbeta primers. This table comes from immunoSEQ multiplex PCR, and its TCRdb copy is limited to in-frame clones, with some not included. Found here are under 200,000 clones, approximately 81% of them singletons; the top ten hold less than 3%. Of note for this clone: What it recognizes is unknown.

The origin of this receptor is a female donor in good health and CMV-seronegative. The rearrangement joins TRBV9 to TRBJ2-3; 7 bases agree with TRBD2. Material: PBMCs. For the CDR3, the DNA is TGTGCCAGCAGCCGGACTAGTTTTGAAGTGTCGGATACGCAGTATTTT. This codes for CASSRTSFEVSDTQYF.